This TCR beta chain was captured in a study of vaccination and CD4 T cells after COVID-19. Study in general: Following dose two, a median about 71 days (range 14 to 241) passed before post-vaccine samples were taken. Study outcomes and limitations: Convalescent patients' vaccine-specific clones were spike mono-reactive in 304 of 307 cases.

Treatment meaning: roughly 10-day PBMC culture with coronavirus spike peptide pools or control peptides (ViraFEST assay). Once obtained from cultured CD4+ T cells, the DNA was sequenced using the Oncomine TCR Beta short-read assay. In TCRdb, the PCR reads were re-called with MiXCR into one record per CDR3 protein. In the table there are more than 3,500 distinct CDR3 sequences, 38% of which are singletons. The CDR3 totals 12 residues. The V gene end was trimmed by 5 bases and the J gene end by 5 bases; junction bases not matched to a gene: 2. The germline V gene encodes CDR1 MGHDK and CDR2 SYGVNS. Remarks on this clonotype: The antigen remains unidentified.

The sequence derives from a human donor who had recovered from COVID-19. Sample: CD4+ T cells from blood, cultured in vitro. The gene calls are TRBV25-1 and TRBJ2-5, with 7 nucleotides matching TRBD2. The DNA for the CDR3 is TGTGCCAGCAGTCGGCGGGGGGAGACCCAGTACTTC. Translation gives CASSRRGETQYF.